Each of the 8 T cell receptor beta chains below was sequenced from the same sample in a study of regulatory and conventional T cells in RAG deficiency. Genomic DNA came from blood regulatory T cells gated CD4+ CD25-high CD127-low. The repertoire was sequenced with immunoSEQ multiplex PCR; TCRdb's copy has only in-frame clones and lacks some. The data contain about 12,000 clones, around 94% of them singletons. This sample was also put to use in a study of regulatory T cells. That work contributes: Amplification used 52 TRBV primers and 13 TRBJ primers.

Sequencing was performed on CD127- CD25+ CD4+ Tregs sorted from blood. The receptor source for this set is a human donor in good health.

This clone has only a few counts. CDR3 residues: CASSEALRGGSGNTIYF. The CDR3 nucleotides read TGTGCCAGCAGTGAAGCGCTTCGGGGGGGCTCTGGAAACACCATATATTTT. The chain recombines TRBV2 with TRBJ1-3, with a possible D match to TRBD1 (5 bases). The CDR3 consists of 17 residues. CDR1 is SNHLY and CDR2 is FYNNEI in the germline V gene. The V and J ends lost 0 bases and 0 bases respectively, with 12 bases between them.

This chain links TRBV6-1 with TRBJ1-5, with no clear D. The germline V gene encodes CDR1 MNHNS and CDR2 SASEGT. V was pared by 10 bases and J by 0 bases, with 7 bases between. The CDR3 sequence is 12 residues long. The CDR3 DNA reads as TGTGCCACCAACTTTAGCAATCAGCCCCAGCATTTT. As protein: CATNFSNQPQHF.

J is TRBJ1-2 and V is TRBV6-5; D is possibly TRBD1 (5 bases). Germline assignment: CDR1 MNHEY and CDR2 SVGAGI. V was shortened by 4 bases and J by 4 bases, with 7 bases between the two germline ends. This CDR3 spans 12 amino acids. The CDR3 DNA follows: TGTGCCAGCAGTTCAGGGCTCTATGGCTACACCTTC. Its translation: CASSSGLYGYTF.

The V and J genes are TRBV9 and TRBJ1-2; D gene ambiguous. This CDR3 region has 13 residues. V was trimmed by 3 bases and J by 6 bases, leaving 12 bases between them. Germline-derived CDR1 and CDR2 are SGDLS and YYNGEE. The CDR3 coding sequence is TGTGCCAGCAGCGCCCCGGGGAGCCATGGCTACACCTTC. Translation gives CASSAPGSHGYTF. The variable domain in full, completed from reference TRBV9 and TRBJ1-2, reads DSGVTQTPKHLITATGQRVTLRCSPRSGDLSVYWYQQSLDQGLQFLIQYYNGEERAKGNILERFSAQQFPDLHSELNLSSLELGDSALYFCASSAPGSHGYTFGSGTRLTVV.

V and J are TRBV28 and TRBJ2-3; D may be TRBD1 (5 bases). The CDR3 extends over 11 amino acids. CDR1 is MDHEN and CDR2 is SYDVKM in the germline V gene. V lost 6 bases to trimming and J lost 6 bases, with 7 bases between them. CDR3 in amino acids: CASRYRDTQYF. The CDR3 bases are TGTGCCAGCAGGTACAGGGATACGCAGTATTTT.

V gene TRBV18 combines with J gene TRBJ1-2; tentative D call: TRBD1 (5 bases). CDR3 length: 15 amino acids. The germline V gene encodes CDR1 KGHSH and CDR2 LQKENI. V lost 4 bases, J lost 4 bases, and 16 bases lay in between. CDR3 DNA sequence: TGTGCCAGCTCACAACTTACACAGGACCCCTATGGCTACACCTTC. Protein: CASSQLTQDPYGYTF.

This chain joins TRBV5-1 and TRBJ1-1; D is uncertain. Germline CDR1 SGHRS, CDR2 YFSETQ. This CDR3 has 14 amino acids. Trimming pared 4 bases from V and 1 base from J, leaving 11 bases between. The DNA of the CDR3 is TGCGCCAGCAGCCGATACTTCGGGAACACTGAAGCTTTCTTT. It specifies CASSRYFGNTEAFF.

V and J are TRBV9 and TRBJ1-6; 11 bases align to TRBD1. The CDR3 is 14 residues long. CDR1 is SGDLS and CDR2 is YYNGEE in the germline V gene. V lost 5 bases to trimming and J lost 8 bases; unmatched junction nucleotides: 3. Written as DNA, the CDR3 is TGTGCCAGCAGTGGGACAGGGGGTGATTCACCCCTCCACTTT. This sequence encodes CASSGTGGDSPLHF.